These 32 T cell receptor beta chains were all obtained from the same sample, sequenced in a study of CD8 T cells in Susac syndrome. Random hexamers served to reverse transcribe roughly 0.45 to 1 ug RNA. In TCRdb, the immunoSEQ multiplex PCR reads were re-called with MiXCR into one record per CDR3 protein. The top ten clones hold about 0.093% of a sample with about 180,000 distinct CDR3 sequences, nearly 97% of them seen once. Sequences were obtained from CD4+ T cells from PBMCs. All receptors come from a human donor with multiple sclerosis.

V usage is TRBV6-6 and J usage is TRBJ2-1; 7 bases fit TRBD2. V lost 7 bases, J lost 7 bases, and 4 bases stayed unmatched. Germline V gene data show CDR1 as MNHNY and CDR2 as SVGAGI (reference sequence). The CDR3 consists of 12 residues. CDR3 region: CASKPGGNEQFF. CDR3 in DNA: TGTGCCAGCAAACCGGGAGGTAATGAGCAGTTCTTC.

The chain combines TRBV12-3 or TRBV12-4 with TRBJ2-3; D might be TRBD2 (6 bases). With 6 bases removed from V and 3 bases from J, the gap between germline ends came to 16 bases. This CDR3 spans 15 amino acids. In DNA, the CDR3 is TGTGCCAGCAGCCCCTCGCGGGACCTGACAGATACGCAGTATTTT. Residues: CASSPSRDLTDTQYF.

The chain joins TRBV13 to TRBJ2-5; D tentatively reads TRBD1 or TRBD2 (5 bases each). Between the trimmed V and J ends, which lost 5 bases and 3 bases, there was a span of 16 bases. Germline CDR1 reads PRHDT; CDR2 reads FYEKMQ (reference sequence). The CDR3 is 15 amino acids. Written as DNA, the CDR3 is TGTGCCAGCAGCCCACCGGGGACGCGGAAAGAGACCCAGTACTTC. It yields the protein CASSPPGTRKETQYF.

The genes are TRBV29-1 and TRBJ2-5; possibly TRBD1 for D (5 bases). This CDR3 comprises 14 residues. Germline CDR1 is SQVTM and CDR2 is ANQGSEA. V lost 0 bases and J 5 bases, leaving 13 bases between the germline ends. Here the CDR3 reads CSVEDRYGAETQYF. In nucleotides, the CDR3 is TGCAGCGTTGAAGATCGGTATGGGGCCGAGACCCAGTACTTC.

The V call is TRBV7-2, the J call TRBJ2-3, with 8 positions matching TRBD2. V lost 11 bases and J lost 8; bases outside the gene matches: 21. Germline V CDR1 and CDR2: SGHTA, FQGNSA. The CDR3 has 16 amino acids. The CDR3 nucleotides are TGTGCCTGCTCCCCCTCCCGGGTAGCGGGGTCACGTACGCAGTATTTT. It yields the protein CACSPSRVAGSRTQYF. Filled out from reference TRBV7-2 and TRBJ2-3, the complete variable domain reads GAGVSQSPSNKVTEKGKDVELRCDPISGHTALYWYRQSLGQGLEFLIYFQGNSAPDKSGLPSDRFSAERTGGSVSTLTIQRTQQEDSAVYLCACSPSRVAGSRTQYFGPGTRLTVL.

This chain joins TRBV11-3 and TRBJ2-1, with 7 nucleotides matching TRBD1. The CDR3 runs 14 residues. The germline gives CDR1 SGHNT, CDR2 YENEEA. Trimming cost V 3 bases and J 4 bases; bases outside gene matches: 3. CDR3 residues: CASSFQGEYNEQFF. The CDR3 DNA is TGTGCCAGCAGCTTTCAGGGGGAGTACAATGAGCAGTTCTTC.

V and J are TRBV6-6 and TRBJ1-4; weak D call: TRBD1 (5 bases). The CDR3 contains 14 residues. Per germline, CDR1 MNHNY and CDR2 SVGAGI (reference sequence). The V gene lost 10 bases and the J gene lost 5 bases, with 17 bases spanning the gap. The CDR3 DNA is TGTGCCACCAAAGACAGCCGCCTGAATGAAAAACTGTTTTTT. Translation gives CATKDSRLNEKLFF.

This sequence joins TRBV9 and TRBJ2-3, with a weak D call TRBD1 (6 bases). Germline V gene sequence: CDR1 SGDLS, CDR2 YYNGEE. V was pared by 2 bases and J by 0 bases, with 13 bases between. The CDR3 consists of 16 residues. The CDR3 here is CASSVLTGSSTDTQYF. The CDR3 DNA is TGTGCCAGCAGCGTCTTGACAGGAAGTAGCACAGATACGCAGTATTTT.

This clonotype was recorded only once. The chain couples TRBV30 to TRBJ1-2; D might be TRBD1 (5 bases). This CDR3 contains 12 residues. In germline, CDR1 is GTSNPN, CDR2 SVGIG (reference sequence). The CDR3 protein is CATGGGDYGYTF. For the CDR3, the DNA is TGTGCAACGGGCGGAGGGGACTATGGCTACACCTTC.

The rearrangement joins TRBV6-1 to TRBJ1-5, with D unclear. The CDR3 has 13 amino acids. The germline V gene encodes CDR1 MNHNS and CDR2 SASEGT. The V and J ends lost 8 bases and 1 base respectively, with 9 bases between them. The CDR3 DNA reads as TGTGCCAGCGGGAGGGCCAGCAATCAGCCCCAGCATTTT. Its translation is CASGRASNQPQHF.

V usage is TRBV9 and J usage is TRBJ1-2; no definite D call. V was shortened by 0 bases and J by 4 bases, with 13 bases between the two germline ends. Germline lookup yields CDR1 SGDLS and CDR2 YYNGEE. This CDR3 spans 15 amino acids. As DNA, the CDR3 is TGTGCCAGCAGCGTAGATCCGAGGTCAGTCTATGGCTACACCTTC. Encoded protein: CASSVDPRSVYGYTF.

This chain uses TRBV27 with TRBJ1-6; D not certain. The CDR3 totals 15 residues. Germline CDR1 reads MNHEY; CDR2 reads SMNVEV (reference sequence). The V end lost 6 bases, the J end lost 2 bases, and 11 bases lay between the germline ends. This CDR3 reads CASRISGPYNSPLHF. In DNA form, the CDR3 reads TGTGCCAGCAGAATATCCGGACCCTATAATTCACCCCTCCACTTT.

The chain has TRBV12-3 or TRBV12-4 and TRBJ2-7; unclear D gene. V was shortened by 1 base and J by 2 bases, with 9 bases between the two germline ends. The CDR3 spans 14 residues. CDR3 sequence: CASSLENQAYEQYF. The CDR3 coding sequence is TGTGCCAGCAGTTTAGAGAATCAAGCCTACGAGCAGTACTTC.

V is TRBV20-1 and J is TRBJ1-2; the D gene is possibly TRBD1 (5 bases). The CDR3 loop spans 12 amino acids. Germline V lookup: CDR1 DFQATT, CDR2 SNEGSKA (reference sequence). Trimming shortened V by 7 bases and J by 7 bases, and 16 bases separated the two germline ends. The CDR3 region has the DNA TGCAGTGAGCAGGAAGGGGATACTGGCTACACCTTC. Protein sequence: CSEQEGDTGYTF.

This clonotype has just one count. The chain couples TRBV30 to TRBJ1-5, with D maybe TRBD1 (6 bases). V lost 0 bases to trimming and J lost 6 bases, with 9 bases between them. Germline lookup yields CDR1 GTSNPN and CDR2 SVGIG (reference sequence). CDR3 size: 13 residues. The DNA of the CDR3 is TGTGCCTGGAGTGTGGGGGCGGGTCAGCCCCAGCATTTT. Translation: CAWSVGAGQPQHF.

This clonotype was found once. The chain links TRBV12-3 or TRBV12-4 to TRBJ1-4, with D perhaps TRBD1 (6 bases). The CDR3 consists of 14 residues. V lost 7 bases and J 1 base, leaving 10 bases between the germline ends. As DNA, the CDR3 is TGTGCCAGCAAGGACAGCCAAACTAATGAAAAACTGTTTTTT. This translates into CASKDSQTNEKLFF.

The DNA of the CDR3 is TGTGCCAGCTCACCAGAGTTAAGCTCCTACAATGAGCAGTTCTTC. This encodes CASSPELSSYNEQFF. The V gene is TRBV18, the J gene TRBJ2-1; D uncertain. Germline V CDR1 and CDR2: KGHSH, LQKENI. The CDR3 loop spans 15 amino acids. Trimming shortened V by 2 bases and J by 0 bases, and 8 bases separated the two germline ends.

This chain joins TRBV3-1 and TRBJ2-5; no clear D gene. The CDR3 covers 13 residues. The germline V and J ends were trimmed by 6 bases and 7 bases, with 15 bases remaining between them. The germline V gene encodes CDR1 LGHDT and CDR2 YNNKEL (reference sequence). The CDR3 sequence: CASRRALGGTQYF. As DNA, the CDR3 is TGTGCCAGCAGACGGGCCCTCGGCGGGACCCAGTACTTC.

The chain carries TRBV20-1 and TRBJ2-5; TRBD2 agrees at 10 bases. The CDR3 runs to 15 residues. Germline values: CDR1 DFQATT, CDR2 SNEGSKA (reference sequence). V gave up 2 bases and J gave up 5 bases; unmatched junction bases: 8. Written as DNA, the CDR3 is TGCAGTGCTAGAATAGCGGGGGGCTTCAGGGAGACCCAGTACTTC. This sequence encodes CSARIAGGFRETQYF.

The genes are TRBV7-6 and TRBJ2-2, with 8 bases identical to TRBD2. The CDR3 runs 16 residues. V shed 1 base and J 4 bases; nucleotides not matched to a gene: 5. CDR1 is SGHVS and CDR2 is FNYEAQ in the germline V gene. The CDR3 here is CASSLGGGGTTGELFF. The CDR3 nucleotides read TGTGCCAGCAGCTTAGGAGGCGGGGGGACCACCGGGGAGCTGTTTTTT.

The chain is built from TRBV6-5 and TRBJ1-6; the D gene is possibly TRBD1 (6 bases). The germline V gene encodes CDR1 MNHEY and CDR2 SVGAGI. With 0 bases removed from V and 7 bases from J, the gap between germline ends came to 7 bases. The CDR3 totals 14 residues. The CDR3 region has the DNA TGTGCCAGCAGTTACTCGGGGGCGAATTCACCCCTCCACTTT. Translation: CASSYSGANSPLHF.

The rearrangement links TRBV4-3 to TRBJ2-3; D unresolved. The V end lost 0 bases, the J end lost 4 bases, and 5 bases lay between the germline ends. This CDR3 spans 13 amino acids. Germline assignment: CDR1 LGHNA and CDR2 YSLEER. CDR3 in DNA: TGCGCCAGCAGCCAAGAATACCCAGATACGCAGTATTTT. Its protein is CASSQEYPDTQYF.

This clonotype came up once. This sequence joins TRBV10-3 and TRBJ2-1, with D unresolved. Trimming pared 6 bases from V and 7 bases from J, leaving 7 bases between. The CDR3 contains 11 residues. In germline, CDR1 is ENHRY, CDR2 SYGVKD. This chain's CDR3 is CAISWQNEQFF. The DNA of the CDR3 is TGTGCCATCAGCTGGCAAAATGAGCAGTTCTTC.

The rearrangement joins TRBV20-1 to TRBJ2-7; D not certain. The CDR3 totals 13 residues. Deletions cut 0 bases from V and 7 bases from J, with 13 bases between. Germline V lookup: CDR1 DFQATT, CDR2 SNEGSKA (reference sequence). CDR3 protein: CSARDLTRPEQYF. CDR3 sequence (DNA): TGCAGTGCTAGAGATCTTACCCGACCTGAGCAGTACTTC.

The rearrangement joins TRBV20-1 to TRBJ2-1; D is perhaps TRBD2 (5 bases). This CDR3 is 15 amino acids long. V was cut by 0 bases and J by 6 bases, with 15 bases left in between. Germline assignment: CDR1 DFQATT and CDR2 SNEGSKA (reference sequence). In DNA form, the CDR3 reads TGCAGTGCTAGAGATCGGGGAGCCAGGATCAATGAGCAGTTCTTC. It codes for CSARDRGARINEQFF.

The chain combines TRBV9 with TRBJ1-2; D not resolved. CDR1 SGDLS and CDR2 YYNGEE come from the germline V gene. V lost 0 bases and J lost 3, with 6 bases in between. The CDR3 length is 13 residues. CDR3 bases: TGTGCCAGCAGCGTAGAGGCGGACTATGGCTACACCTTC. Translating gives CASSVEADYGYTF.

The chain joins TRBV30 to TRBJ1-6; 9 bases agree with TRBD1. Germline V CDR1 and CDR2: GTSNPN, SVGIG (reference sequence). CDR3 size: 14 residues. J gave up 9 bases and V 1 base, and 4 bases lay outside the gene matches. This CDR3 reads CAWSDRQGGSPLHF. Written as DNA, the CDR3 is TGTGCCTGGAGTGACCGACAGGGGGGTTCACCCCTCCACTTT.

CDR3 coding DNA: TGTGCCAGCAGCGGAGGGGGCGAACAGCCCCAGCATTTT. This sequence encodes CASSGGGEQPQHF. The chain links TRBV3-1 to TRBJ1-5, with 7 nucleotides matching TRBD1. This CDR3 region has 13 residues. The germline V gene has CDR1 LGHDT and CDR2 YNNKEL (reference sequence). The trim removed 5 bases at V and 7 bases at J, leaving 5 bases unmatched.

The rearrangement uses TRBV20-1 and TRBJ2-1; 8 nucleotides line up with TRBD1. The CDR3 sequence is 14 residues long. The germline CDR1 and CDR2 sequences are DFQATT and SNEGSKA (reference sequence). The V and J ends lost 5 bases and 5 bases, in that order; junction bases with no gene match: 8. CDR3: CSAGGQVVDNEQFF. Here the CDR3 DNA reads TGCAGTGCTGGGGGACAGGTGGTCGACAATGAGCAGTTCTTC.

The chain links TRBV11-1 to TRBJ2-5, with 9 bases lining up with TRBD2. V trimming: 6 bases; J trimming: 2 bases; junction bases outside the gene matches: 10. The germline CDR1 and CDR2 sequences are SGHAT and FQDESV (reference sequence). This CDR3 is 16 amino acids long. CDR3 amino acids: CASSWGSAGGQETQYF. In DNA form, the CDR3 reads TGTGCCAGCAGTTGGGGATCAGCGGGGGGTCAAGAGACCCAGTACTTC.

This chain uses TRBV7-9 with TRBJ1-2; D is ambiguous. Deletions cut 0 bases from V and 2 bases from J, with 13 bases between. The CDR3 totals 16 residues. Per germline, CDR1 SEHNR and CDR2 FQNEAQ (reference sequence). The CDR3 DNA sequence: TGTGCCAGCAGCTTAGCATCCCCCGCGGGGAACTATGGCTACACCTTC. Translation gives CASSLASPAGNYGYTF.

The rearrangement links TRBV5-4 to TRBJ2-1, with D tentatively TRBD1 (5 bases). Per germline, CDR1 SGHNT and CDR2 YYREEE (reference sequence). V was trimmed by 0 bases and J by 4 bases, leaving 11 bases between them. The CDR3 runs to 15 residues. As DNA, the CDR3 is TGTGCCAGCAGCTTGGGGGGTGGGGCTTACAATGAGCAGTTCTTC. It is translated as CASSLGGGAYNEQFF.